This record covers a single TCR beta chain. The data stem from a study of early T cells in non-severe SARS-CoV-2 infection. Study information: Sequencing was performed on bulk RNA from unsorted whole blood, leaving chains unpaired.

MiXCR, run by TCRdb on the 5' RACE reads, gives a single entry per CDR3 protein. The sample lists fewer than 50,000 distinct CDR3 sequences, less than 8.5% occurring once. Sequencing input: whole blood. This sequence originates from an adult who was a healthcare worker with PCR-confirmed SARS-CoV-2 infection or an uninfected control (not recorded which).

CDR3 sequence reads: CASSLDEVQPQHF. In DNA, the CDR3 is TGTGCCAGCAGTTTAGATGAAGTACAGCCCCAGCATTTT. The genes are TRBV12-3 or TRBV12-4 and TRBJ1-5, with unresolved D. Trimming removed 1 base at V and 7 bases at J, with 8 bases between. The CDR3 runs to 13 residues.